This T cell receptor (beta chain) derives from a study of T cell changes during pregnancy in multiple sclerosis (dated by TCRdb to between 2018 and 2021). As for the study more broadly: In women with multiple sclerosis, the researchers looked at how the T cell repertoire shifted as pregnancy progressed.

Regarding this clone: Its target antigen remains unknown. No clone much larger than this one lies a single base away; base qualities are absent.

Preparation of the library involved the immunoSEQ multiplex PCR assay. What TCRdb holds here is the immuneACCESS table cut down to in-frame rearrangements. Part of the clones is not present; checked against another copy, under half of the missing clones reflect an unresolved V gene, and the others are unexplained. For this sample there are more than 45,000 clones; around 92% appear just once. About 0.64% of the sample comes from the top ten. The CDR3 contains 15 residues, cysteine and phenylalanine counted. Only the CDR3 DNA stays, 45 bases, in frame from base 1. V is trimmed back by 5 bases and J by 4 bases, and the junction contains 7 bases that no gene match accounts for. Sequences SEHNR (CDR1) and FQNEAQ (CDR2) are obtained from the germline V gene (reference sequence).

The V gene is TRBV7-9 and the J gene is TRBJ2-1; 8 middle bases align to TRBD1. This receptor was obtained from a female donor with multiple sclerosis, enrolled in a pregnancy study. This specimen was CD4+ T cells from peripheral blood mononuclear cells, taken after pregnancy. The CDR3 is CASSLTGVGYNEQFF. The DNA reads TGTGCCAGCAGCCTGACAGGGGTTGGTTACAATGAGCAGTTCTTC.